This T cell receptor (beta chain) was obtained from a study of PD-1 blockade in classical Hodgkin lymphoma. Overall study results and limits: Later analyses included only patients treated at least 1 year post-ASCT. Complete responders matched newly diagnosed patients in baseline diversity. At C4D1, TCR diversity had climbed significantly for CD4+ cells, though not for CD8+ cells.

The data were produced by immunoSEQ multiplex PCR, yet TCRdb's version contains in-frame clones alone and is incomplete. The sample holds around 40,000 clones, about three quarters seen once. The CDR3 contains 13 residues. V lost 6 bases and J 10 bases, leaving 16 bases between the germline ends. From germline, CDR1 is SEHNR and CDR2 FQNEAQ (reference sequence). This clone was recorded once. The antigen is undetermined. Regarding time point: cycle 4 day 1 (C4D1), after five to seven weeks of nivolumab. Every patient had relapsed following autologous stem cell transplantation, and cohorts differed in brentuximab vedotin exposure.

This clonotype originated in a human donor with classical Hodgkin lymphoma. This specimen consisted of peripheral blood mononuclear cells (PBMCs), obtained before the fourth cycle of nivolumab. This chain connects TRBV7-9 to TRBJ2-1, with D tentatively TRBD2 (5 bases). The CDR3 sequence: CASSGSAVGEQFF. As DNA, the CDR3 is TGTGCCAGCAGTGGTAGCGCGGTCGGGGAGCAGTTCTTC.